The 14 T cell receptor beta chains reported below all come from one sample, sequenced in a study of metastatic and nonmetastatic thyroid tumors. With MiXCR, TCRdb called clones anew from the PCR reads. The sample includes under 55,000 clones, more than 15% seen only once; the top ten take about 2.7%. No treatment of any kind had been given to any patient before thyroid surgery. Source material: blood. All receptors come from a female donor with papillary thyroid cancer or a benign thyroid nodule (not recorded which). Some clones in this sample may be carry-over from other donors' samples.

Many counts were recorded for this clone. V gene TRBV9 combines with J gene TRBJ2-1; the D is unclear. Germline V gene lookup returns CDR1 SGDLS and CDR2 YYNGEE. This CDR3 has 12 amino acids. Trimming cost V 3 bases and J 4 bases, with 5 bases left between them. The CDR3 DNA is TGTGCCAGCAGCGGAAATTACAATGAGCAGTTCTTC. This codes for CASSGNYNEQFF.

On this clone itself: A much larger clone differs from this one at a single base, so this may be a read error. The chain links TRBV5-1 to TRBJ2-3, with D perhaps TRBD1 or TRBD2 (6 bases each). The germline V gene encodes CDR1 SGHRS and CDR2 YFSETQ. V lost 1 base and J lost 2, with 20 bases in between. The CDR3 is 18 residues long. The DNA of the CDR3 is TGCGCCAGCAGCTTGCGGGGGCCCGACAGGTGGCCCACAGATACGCAGTATTTT. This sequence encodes CASSLRGPDRWPTDTQYF. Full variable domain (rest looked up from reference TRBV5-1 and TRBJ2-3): KAGVTQTPRYLIKTRGQQVTLSCSPISGHRSVSWYQQTPGQGLQFLFEYFSETQRNKGNFPGRFSGRQFSNSRSEMNVSTLELGDSALYLCASSLRGPDRWPTDTQYFGPGTRLTVL.

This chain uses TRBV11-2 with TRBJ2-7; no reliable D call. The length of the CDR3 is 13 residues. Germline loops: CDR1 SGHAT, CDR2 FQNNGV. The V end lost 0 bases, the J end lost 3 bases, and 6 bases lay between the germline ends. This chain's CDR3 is CASSLDFGYEQYF. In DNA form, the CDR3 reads TGTGCCAGCAGCTTAGATTTTGGCTACGAGCAGTACTTC.

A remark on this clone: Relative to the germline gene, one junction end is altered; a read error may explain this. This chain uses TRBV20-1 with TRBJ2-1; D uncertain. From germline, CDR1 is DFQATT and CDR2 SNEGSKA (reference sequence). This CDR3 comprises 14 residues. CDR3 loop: CSARDCQSYNKQFF. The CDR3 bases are TGCAGTGCTAGAGATTGTCAGTCCTACAATAAGCAGTTCTTC.

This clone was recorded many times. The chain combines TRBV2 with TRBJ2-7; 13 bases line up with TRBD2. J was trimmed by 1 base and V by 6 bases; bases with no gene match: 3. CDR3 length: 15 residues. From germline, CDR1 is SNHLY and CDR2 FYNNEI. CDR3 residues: CASRTTSGRSYEQYF. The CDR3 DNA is TGTGCCAGCAGGACGACTAGCGGGAGGTCCTACGAGCAGTACTTC. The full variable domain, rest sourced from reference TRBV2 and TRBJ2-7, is EPEVTQTPSHQVTQMGQEVILRCVPISNHLYFYWYRQILGQKVEFLVSFYNNEISEKSEIFDDQFSVERPDGSNFTLKIRSTKLEDSAMYFCASRTTSGRSYEQYFGPGTRLTVT.

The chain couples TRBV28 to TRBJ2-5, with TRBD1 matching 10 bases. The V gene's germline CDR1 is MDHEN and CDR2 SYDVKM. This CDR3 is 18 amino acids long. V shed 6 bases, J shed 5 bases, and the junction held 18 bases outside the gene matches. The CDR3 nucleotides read TGTGCCAGCAGCCATCAGTTCGCGCGACAGGGGGCCTCGGAGACCCAGTACTTC. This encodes CASSHQFARQGASETQYF.

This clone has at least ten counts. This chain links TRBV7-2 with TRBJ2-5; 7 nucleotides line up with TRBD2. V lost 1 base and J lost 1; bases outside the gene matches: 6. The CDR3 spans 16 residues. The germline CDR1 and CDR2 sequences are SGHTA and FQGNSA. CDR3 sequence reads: CASSLVAGVIQETQYF. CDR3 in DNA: TGTGCCAGCAGCTTAGTCGCGGGAGTGATCCAAGAGACCCAGTACTTC.

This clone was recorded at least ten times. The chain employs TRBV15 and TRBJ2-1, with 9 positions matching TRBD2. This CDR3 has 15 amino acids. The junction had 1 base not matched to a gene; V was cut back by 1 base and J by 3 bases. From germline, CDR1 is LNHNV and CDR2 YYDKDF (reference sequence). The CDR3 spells CATSRGLADYNEQFF. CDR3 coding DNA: TGTGCCACCAGCAGAGGACTAGCGGACTACAATGAGCAGTTCTTC.

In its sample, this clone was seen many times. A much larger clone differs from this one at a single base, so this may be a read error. In DNA, the CDR3 is TGTGCCAGCACTCCGGACGGAAGAATTGGAAAACTGTTTTTT. Its protein is CASTPDGRIGKLFF. This chain connects TRBV28 to TRBJ1-4; no reliable D call. V dropped 7 bases and J dropped 10 bases, with 19 bases sitting between them. Germline V gene data show CDR1 as MDHEN and CDR2 as SYDVKM. The CDR3 length is 14 residues.

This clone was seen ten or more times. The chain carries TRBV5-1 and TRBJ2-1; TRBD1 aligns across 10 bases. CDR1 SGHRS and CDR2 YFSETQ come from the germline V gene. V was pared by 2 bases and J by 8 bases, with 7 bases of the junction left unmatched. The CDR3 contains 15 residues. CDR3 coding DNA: TGCGCCAGCAGCTTCCGGGACAGGGGCGTCTATGAGCAGTTCTTC. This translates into CASSFRDRGVYEQFF.

The CDR3 nucleotides read TGTGCCATCAACCTGTGTACTGGTGAAAATGAAAAACTGTTTTTT. Protein sequence: CAINLCTGENEKLFF. The chain combines TRBV9 with TRBJ1-4; D not resolved. The CDR3 spans 15 residues. Germline CDR1 reads SGDLS; CDR2 reads YYNGEE. V lost 9 bases and J 5 bases, leaving 20 bases between the germline ends.

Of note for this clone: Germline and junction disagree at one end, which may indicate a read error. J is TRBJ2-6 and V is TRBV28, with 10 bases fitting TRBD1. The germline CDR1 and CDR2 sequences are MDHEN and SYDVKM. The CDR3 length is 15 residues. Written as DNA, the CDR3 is TGTGCCACCGGGACAGGGGTCTCTGGGTCCAACGTCCTGACTTTC. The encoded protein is CATGTGVSGSNVLTF.

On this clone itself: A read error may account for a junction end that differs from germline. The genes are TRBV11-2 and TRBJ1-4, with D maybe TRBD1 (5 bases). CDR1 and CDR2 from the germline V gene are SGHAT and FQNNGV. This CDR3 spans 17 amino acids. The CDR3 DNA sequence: TGTGCCAGCTGTCGTGGGGGAGGGAAAGCGACTAGTGAAAAACTGTTTTTT. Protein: CASCRGGGKATSEKLFF.

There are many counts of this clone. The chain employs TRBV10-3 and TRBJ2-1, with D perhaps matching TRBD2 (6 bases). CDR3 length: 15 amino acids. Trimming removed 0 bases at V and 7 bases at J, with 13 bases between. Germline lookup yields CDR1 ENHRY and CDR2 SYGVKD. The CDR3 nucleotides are TGTGCCATCAGTGAGTCGGTGGGAGGATATAATGAGCAGTTCTTC. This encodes CAISESVGGYNEQFF.